Each of the 6 T cell receptor beta chains below was sequenced from the same sample in a study of blood T cell repertoires in COVID-19. TCRdb's copy holds only in-frame clones and misses some; the assay was immunoSEQ multiplex PCR. The sample holds about 280,000 clones, over 80% seen once. The material sequenced was PBMCs or T cells enriched from blood (not recorded which). The receptors here all came from a woman aged 25-40 years with acute COVID-19.

V is TRBV18 and J is TRBJ2-1, with TRBD2 identical over 9 bases. CDR1 is KGHSH, CDR2 LQKENI, per germline. Trimming removed 1 base from V and 4 bases from J; junction bases left unmatched: 5. This CDR3 comprises 16 residues. CDR3 in amino acids: CASSPRREGIYNEQFF. The CDR3 DNA sequence: TGTGCCAGCTCACCACGGCGGGAGGGTATATACAATGAGCAGTTCTTC. Drawing the rest from reference TRBV18 and TRBJ2-1, the complete variable domain is NAGVMQNPRHLVRRRGQEARLRCSPMKGHSHVYWYRQLPEEGLKFMVYLQKENIIDESGMPKERFSAEFPKEGPSILRIQQVVRGDSAAYFCASSPRREGIYNEQFFGPGTRLTVL.

The rearrangement uses TRBV3-1 (or the pseudogene TRBV3-2) and TRBJ2-2, with TRBD2 as a possible D gene (6 bases). The CDR3 covers 12 residues. V was pared by 10 bases and J by 5 bases, with 11 bases between. Germline assignment: CDR1 LGHDT and CDR2 YNNKEL (reference sequence). CDR3 DNA: TGTGCCACCCTACTAGCTACCGGGGAGCTGTTTTTT. The encoded protein is CATLLATGELFF.

This rearrangement joins TRBV27 to TRBJ2-5; TRBD2 aligns across 11 bases. V lost 4 bases and J lost 5; bases outside the gene matches: 9. Germline V gives CDR1 MNHEY, CDR2 SMNVEV (reference sequence). The length of the CDR3 is 16 residues. The CDR3 reads CASSSASGRSVETQYF. The CDR3, as DNA: TGTGCCAGCAGTTCGGCTAGCGGGAGGTCGGTGGAGACCCAGTACTTC.

The J gene is TRBJ2-3, the V gene TRBV21-1; the DNA was not used to check the table's D call, TRBD2. TRBV21-1 constitutes a pseudogene. CDR3 size: 18 residues. DNA for the CDR3: TGTGCCAGCAGCATGTGTCGTGTTAGCGGGAGGCCCACAGATACGCAGTATTTT. Translation gives CASSMCRVSGRPTDTQYF.

The chain uses TRBV19 and TRBJ2-1; TRBD2 matches 8 bases. Germline V gene data show CDR1 as LNHDA and CDR2 as SQIVND (reference sequence). With V trimmed by 9 bases and J by 6 bases, 7 bases remained unmatched. The CDR3 consists of 13 residues. The CDR3 coding sequence is TGTGCCAGAGCTGATCGGGAGGGCAATGAGCAGTTCTTC. Translated, it gives CARADREGNEQFF.

The chain is built from TRBV14 and TRBJ1-2; 8 positions agree with TRBD1. CDR3 length equals 18 residues. From germline, CDR1 is SGHDN and CDR2 FVKESK. V shed 2 bases and J 8 bases; nucleotides not matched to a gene: 19. This CDR3 is CASSQRHPRWTGQYGYTF. The CDR3 region has the DNA TGTGCCAGCAGCCAAAGACATCCTCGGTGGACAGGGCAGTACGGCTACACCTTC.